This T cell receptor (beta chain) was found in a study of blood T cell repertoires in COVID-19. Per the germline V gene, CDR1 is SGHTA and CDR2 is FQGTGA. V was shortened by 6 bases and J by 5 bases, with 16 bases between the two germline ends. This CDR3 comprises 15 residues. The assay was immunoSEQ multiplex PCR, and TCRdb's table has in-frame clones only and misses some. The sample has 150,000 or so clones, more than 80% seen once; the top ten hold under 4.5%. Ages ranged from roughly 18 to 100 years, with residence in about two dozen US areas. This chain links TRBV7-3 with TRBJ2-2; a possible D gene is TRBD2 (5 bases). This receptor was taken from a man aged 50-60 years who had recovered from COVID-19. Sequenced: PBMCs or T cells enriched from blood (not recorded which). The chain's CDR3 is CASRNLRGGTGELFF. The CDR3 DNA sequence: TGTGCCAGCAGGAACCTCCGGGGTGGGACCGGGGAGCTGTTTTTT.